Presented here are 7 T cell receptor beta chains from one specimen sequenced in a study of T cell repertoires in cytomegalovirus infection. No antigens are known for them. One entry per CDR3 protein, called by TCRdb with MiXCR from the reads. The data show roughly 45,000 distinct CDR3 sequences, 20% to 25% seen once. This sample comprised CD8+ T cells from cultured PBMCs, obtained from culture after CMV antigen stimulation. Receptors were obtained from a human donor in good health (CMV status not recorded). Some clones in this sample may be carry-over from other donors' samples.

This clonotype was counted a few times. The chain uses TRBV6-2 or TRBV6-3 and TRBJ1-5; D is possibly TRBD1 (5 bases). The V gene lost 11 bases and the J gene lost 2 bases, with 16 bases spanning the gap. CDR1 is MNHEY and CDR2 is SVGEGT in the germline V gene. The CDR3 covers 14 residues. This CDR3 is CAARNGGGNQPQHF. The CDR3 DNA sequence: TGTGCCGCTCGGAATGGGGGAGGCAATCAGCCCCAGCATTTT.

This sequence joins TRBV12-3 or TRBV12-4 and TRBJ2-7; D is unclear. The CDR3 runs to 15 residues. V lost 4 bases to trimming and J lost 3 bases, with 16 bases between them. The CDR3 DNA follows: TGTGCCAGCAGTTCCCCGGAGACGGAACTCTACGAGCAGTACTTC. Translation: CASSSPETELYEQYF.

The V gene is TRBV5-6, the J gene TRBJ1-2; 12 nucleotides line up with TRBD1. The CDR3 loop spans 17 amino acids. Germline CDR1 reads SGHDT; CDR2 reads YYEEEE. Trimming removed 4 bases from V and 5 bases from J; junction bases left unmatched: 12. The CDR3 here is CASSPMGTGGRRYGYTF. The CDR3 region has the DNA TGTGCCAGCAGCCCCATGGGGACAGGGGGCCGTCGGTATGGCTACACCTTC.

The chain uses TRBV7-2 and TRBJ2-6; no reliable D call. The CDR3 loop spans 14 amino acids. CDR1 SGHTA and CDR2 FQGNSA come from the germline V gene. Trimming took 5 bases from V and 0 from J, leaving 5 bases between them. The CDR3 coding sequence is TGTGCCAGCAGCCTCCCCTCTGGGGCCAACGTCCTGACTTTC. Its translation is CASSLPSGANVLTF.

This chain uses TRBV5-1 with TRBJ1-1; no firm D call. The CDR3 totals 17 residues. Trimming stripped 1 base from V and 2 bases from J, with 18 bases between. Germline V lookup: CDR1 SGHRS, CDR2 YFSETQ. The CDR3 sequence is CASSLSSREEANTEAFF. CDR3 DNA sequence: TGCGCCAGCAGCTTGTCTTCACGTGAGGAGGCTAACACTGAAGCTTTCTTT.

This clonotype was picked up a small number of times. This chain uses TRBV6-1 with TRBJ2-2; D unclear. The CDR3 extends over 13 amino acids. V was trimmed by 8 bases and J by 3 bases, leaving 10 bases between them. Germline loops: CDR1 MNHNS, CDR2 SASEGT. CDR3 sequence: CASWGRDTGELFF. The DNA for the CDR3 is TGTGCCAGCTGGGGTAGGGACACCGGGGAGCTGTTTTTT.

This chain joins TRBV12-3 or TRBV12-4 and TRBJ1-1; 9 bases match TRBD1. This CDR3 comprises 16 residues. With 0 bases clipped from V and 4 bases from J, the junction kept 6 bases outside the gene matches. CDR3 nucleotides: TGTGCCAGCAGTTTAGCAGGGGACAGGGATGGCACTGAAGCTTTCTTT. Its translation is CASSLAGDRDGTEAFF.